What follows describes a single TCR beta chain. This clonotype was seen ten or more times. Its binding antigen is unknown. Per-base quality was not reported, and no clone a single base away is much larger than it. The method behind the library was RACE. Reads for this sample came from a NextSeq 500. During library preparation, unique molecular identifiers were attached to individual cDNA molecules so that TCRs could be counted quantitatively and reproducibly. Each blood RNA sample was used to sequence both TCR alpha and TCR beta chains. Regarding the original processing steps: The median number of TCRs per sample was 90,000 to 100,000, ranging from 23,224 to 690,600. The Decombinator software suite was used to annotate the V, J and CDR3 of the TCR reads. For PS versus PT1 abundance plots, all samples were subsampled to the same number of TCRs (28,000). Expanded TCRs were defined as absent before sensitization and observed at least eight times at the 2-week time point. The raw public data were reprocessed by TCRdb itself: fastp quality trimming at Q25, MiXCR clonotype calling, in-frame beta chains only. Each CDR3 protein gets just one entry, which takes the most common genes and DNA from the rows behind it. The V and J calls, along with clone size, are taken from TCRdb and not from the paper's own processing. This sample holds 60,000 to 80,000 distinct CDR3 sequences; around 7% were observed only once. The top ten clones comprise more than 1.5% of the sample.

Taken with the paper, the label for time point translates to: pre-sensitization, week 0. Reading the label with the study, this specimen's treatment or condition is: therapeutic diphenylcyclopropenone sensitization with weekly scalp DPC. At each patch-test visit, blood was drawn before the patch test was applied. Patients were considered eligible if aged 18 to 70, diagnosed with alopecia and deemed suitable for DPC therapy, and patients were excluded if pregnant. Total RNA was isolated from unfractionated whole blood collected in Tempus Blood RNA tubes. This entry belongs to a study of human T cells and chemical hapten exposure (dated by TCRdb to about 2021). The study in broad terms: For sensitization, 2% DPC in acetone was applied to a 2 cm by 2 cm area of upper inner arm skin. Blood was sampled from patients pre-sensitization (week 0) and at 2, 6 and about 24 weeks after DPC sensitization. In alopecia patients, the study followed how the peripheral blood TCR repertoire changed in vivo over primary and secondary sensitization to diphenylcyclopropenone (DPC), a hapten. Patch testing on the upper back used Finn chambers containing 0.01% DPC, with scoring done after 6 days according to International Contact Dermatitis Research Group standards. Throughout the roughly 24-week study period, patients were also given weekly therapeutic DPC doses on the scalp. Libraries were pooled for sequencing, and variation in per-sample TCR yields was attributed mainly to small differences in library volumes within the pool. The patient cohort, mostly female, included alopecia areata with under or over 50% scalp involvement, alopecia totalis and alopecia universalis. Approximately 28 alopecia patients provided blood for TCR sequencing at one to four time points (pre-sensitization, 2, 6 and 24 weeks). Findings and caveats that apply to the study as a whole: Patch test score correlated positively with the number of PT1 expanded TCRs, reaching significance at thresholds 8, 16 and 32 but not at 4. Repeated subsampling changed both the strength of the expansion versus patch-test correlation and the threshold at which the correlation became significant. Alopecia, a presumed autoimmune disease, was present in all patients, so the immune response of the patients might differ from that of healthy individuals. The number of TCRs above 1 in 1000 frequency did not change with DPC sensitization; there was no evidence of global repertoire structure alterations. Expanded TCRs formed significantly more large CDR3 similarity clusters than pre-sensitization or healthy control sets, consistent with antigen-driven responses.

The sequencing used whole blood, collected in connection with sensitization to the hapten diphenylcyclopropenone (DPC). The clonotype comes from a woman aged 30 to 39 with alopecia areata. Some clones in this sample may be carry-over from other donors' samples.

The CDR3 region reads CASSLLASGGTDTQYF. The DNA sequence is given as TGTGCCAGCAGCTTACTGGCTAGCGGGGGGACAGATACGCAGTATTTT. The chain is assembled from TRBV7-3 and TRBJ2-3; a stretch of 11 junction bases matches TRBD2. Trimming accounts for 2 bases at V and 3 bases at J, while the number of junction bases matched to no gene is 4. CDR1 and CDR2, per the germline V gene, are SGHTA and FQGTGA. The CDR3 spans 16 residues, from the cysteine through the phenylalanine. CDR3 DNA only is kept here, 48 bases in frame from base 1. Here the CDR3 is joined to the reference TRBV7-3 and TRBJ2-3 genes, and the full variable domain is: GAGVSQTPSNKVTEKGKYVELRCDPISGHTALYWYRQSLGQGPEFLIYFQGTGAADDSGLPNDRFFAVRPEGSVSTLKIQRTERGDSAVYLCASSLLASGGTDTQYFGPGTRLTVL.